This T cell receptor beta chain came from a study of graft-versus-host responses after intestinal transplantation. Overall study: Following induction with anti-thymocyte globulin, all recipients were given tacrolimus and steroids for two to three years. Whole-study findings and limits: Detection of GvH clones occurred in recipient marrow, and some had their first appearance in ileum or blood.

About this clone itself: Its antigen is undetermined.

Assay used: immunoSEQ multiplex PCR; TCRdb lists only in-frame clones, some missing. The data contain about 86,000 clones, roughly 90% of them seen just once; the ten biggest clones take up roughly 0.3%. The sequencing used unstimulated CD4+ T cells sorted from spleen or lymph node cells, collected before transplant. This receptor was identified in a human donor who was the organ donor for an intestinal transplant.

CDR3 coding DNA: TGTGCCAGCAGTTTACTTCTGGGGGCCGGGGACACCATATATTTT. This codes for CASSLLLGAGDTIYF. The chain recombines TRBV28 with TRBJ1-3; perhaps TRBD1 as D (6 bases). V lost 2 bases, J lost 8 bases, and 16 bases lay in between. Germline lookup yields CDR1 MDHEN and CDR2 SYDVKM. The CDR3 totals 15 residues. Supplemented by reference TRBV28 and TRBJ1-3, the full variable domain reads DVKVTQSSRYLVKRTGEKVFLECVQDMDHENMFWYRQDPGLGLRLIYFSYDVKMKEKGDIPEGYSVSREKKERFSLILESASTNQTSMYLCASSLLLGAGDTIYFGEGSWLTVV.